The source of this T cell receptor (beta chain) is a study of response to subunit inactivated influenza vaccine. This clonotype was seen just once. TCRdb passed the RT-PCR reads through MiXCR, listing each CDR3 protein once. The sample contains about 500,000 distinct CDR3 sequences, 16% of which appear only once. This specimen consisted of CD4+ T cells sorted from PBMCs, obtained about 24 months after vaccination. This sequence originates from a man aged 50 to 69 who received an inactivated influenza vaccine.

DNA for the CDR3: TGTGCCAGCACCCCCCAAGCACTTTCCTACGAGCAGTACTTC. It yields the protein CASTPQALSYEQYF. This chain connects TRBV28 to TRBJ2-7; no firm D call. The CDR3 runs 14 residues. V lost 7 bases and J lost 1, with 14 bases in between. CDR1 and CDR2 from the germline V gene are MDHEN and SYDVKM.